The 9 T cell receptor beta chains presented below share a single source sample, sequenced in a study of blood T cell repertoires in COVID-19. The repertoire was sequenced with immunoSEQ multiplex PCR; TCRdb's copy has only in-frame clones and lacks some. Of more than 250,000 clones listed, 86% are singletons. Sequencing was performed on peripheral blood. These receptors originate from a woman in her forties or fifties with acute or convalescent COVID-19.

Here the CDR3 reads CAIGREPYEQYF. In nucleotides, the CDR3 is TGTGCCATCGGGCGGGAGCCCTACGAGCAGTACTTC. The chain combines TRBV10-3 with TRBJ2-7, with 7 bases aligning to TRBD2. J gave up 2 bases and V 8 bases, and 3 bases lay outside the gene matches. In germline, CDR1 is ENHRY, CDR2 SYGVKD. The CDR3 runs to 12 residues.

This clone came up a few times. The J gene is TRBJ1-5, the V gene TRBV6-6; D is ambiguous. The CDR3 consists of 13 residues. Trimming pared 11 bases from V and 0 bases from J, leaving 11 bases between. The germline gives CDR1 MNHNY, CDR2 SVGAGI (reference sequence). CDR3 nucleotide sequence: TGTGCCGTGGCCCGCAGTAGCAATCAGCCCCAGCATTTT. Translating it yields CAVARSSNQPQHF.

The chain couples TRBV2 to TRBJ2-1; 10 bases are a match to TRBD2. The junction had 7 bases not matched to a gene; V was cut back by 3 bases and J by 5 bases. This CDR3 has 16 residues. Germline loops: CDR1 SNHLY, CDR2 FYNNEI. The CDR3 region is CASSESSGSFNNEQFF. DNA of the CDR3: TGTGCCAGCAGTGAGTCTAGCGGGAGTTTTAACAATGAGCAGTTCTTC.

Written as DNA, the CDR3 is TGCGCCAGCAGCCAAGATGGGACTAGCGGGCCAAATGAGCAGTTCTTC. Protein product: CASSQDGTSGPNEQFF. The genes are TRBV4-3 and TRBJ2-1; TRBD2 matches 12 bases. V trimming: 0 bases; J trimming: 7 bases; junction bases outside the gene matches: 4. This CDR3 spans 16 amino acids. In germline, CDR1 is LGHNA, CDR2 YSLEER.

The V gene is TRBV20-1, the J gene TRBJ2-7; TRBD2 matches 9 bases. CDR1 is DFQATT and CDR2 is SNEGSKA in the germline V gene (reference sequence). V lost 3 bases to trimming and J lost 3 bases; unmatched junction nucleotides: 12. The CDR3 length is 16 residues. DNA of the CDR3: TGCAGTGCTAGTCATGGGAGCGGGAGGTACCACTACGAGCAGTACTTC. The encoded protein is CSASHGSGRYHYEQYF.

For this clone: Other DNA sequences in this sample translate to the same CDR3. The chain couples TRBV19 to TRBJ1-1; no reliable D call. CDR1 and CDR2 from the germline V gene are LNHDA and SQIVND (reference sequence). Between the trimmed V and J ends, which lost 5 bases and 1 base, there was a span of 8 bases. CDR3 length: 13 amino acids. CDR3: CASSFGRNTEAFF. CDR3 nucleotide sequence: TGTGCCAGTAGTTTCGGGAGGAACACTGAAGCTTTCTTT.

This clone has more than one count but fewer than ten. The chain uses TRBV5-1 and TRBJ1-4, with a weak D call TRBD1 (5 bases). The CDR3 totals 15 residues. Trimming left V 4 bases short and J 0 bases short, with 10 bases between. CDR1 and CDR2 from the germline V gene are SGHRS and YFSETQ. CDR3 sequence: CASSDLGATNEKLFF. In DNA, the CDR3 is TGCGCCAGCAGCGACTTAGGGGCAACTAATGAAAAACTGTTTTTT. Based on the CDR3 plus reference TRBV5-1 and TRBJ1-4, the full variable domain is KAGVTQTPRYLIKTRGQQVTLSCSPISGHRSVSWYQQTPGQGLQFLFEYFSETQRNKGNFPGRFSGRQFSNSRSEMNVSTLELGDSALYLCASSDLGATNEKLFFGSGTQLSVL.

The chain combines TRBV19 with TRBJ2-1; 8 nucleotides match TRBD2. This CDR3 has 15 amino acids. The V gene end was trimmed by 5 bases and the J gene end by 8 bases; junction bases not matched to a gene: 11. Germline CDR1 reads LNHDA; CDR2 reads SQIVND (reference sequence). The CDR3 DNA reads TGTGCCAGTAGTGTAGCTAGCGGGTCGGGAGATGAGCAGTTCTTC. This sequence encodes CASSVASGSGDEQFF. Supplemented by reference TRBV19 and TRBJ2-1, the full variable domain reads DGGITQSPKYLFRKEGQNVTLSCEQNLNHDAMYWYRQDPGQGLRLIYYSQIVNDFQKGDIAEGYSVSREKKESFPLTVTSAQKNPTAFYLCASSVASGSGDEQFFGPGTRLTVL.

The CDR3 DNA follows: TGTGCCAGCAGTGTATCCGGCGTTTGGGGACTAGCGGATACCTACGAGCAGTACTTC. Residues: CASSVSGVWGLADTYEQYF. The rearrangement uses TRBV28 and TRBJ2-7, with TRBD2 matching 11 bases. Germline CDR1 and CDR2: MDHEN and SYDVKM. V trimming: 5 bases; J trimming: 2 bases; junction bases outside the gene matches: 17. CDR3 length: 19 amino acids.